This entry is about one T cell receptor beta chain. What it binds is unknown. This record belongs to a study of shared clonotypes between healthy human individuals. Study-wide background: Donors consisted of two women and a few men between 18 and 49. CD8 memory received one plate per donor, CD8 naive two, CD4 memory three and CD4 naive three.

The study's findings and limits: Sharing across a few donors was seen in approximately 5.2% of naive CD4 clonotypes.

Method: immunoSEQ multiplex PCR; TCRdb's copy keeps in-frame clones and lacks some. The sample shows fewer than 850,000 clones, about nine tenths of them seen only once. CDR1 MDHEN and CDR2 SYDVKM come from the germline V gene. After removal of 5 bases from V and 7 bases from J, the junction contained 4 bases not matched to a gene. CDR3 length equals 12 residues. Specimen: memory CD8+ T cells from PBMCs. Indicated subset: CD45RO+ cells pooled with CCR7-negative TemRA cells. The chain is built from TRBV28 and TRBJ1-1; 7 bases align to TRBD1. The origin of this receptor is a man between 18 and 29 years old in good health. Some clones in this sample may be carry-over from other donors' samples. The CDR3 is CASSPRGSEAFF. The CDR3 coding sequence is TGTGCCAGCAGTCCCAGGGGGAGTGAAGCTTTCTTT.